This T cell receptor beta chain emerged from a study of shared clonotypes between healthy human individuals. General study findings and limits: Among several donors, around 5% of naive CD4 clonotypes were found in common.

The method was immunoSEQ multiplex PCR; TCRdb's version includes in-frame clones alone and lacks a portion of them. Seen here are around 2.5 million clones, over 85% observed once, and the top ten hold 0.36%. The CDR3 is 17 residues long. The J segment lost 2 bases and the V segment lost 5 bases, leaving 10 bases of the junction unmatched. Germline-derived CDR1 and CDR2 are SGHVS and FQNEAQ. As regards this clone: What it binds is not known.

The chain carries TRBV7-8 and TRBJ1-5; 9 nucleotides agree with TRBD1. The sample was naive CD4+ T cells from PBMCs. Subset meaning: CD45RA+ positively selected. This clonotype originated in a man in his late teens or twenties in good health. Some clones in this sample may be carry-over from other donors' samples. The CDR3 nucleotides are TGTGCCAGCAGCGCAGAACAGGGGGCTCTGGGCAATCAGCCCCAGCATTTT. This translates into CASSAEQGALGNQPQHF.